These 18 T cell receptor beta chains share one sample of origin, sequenced in a study of PD-1 blockade in classical Hodgkin lymphoma (TCRdb year 2020). In light of the paper, this sample's time point label describes: cycle 1 day 1 (C1D1), immediately before nivolumab initiation. Every trial patient had relapsed following autologous stem cell transplantation, and prior brentuximab vedotin exposure was what differed among cohorts A, B and C. The method behind the library was the immunoSEQ multiplex PCR assay. TCRdb holds this immuneACCESS table with in-frame rearrangements only. Some clones are missing; in checked studies, unresolved V genes explain under half, and the rest has no known cause. This sample lists under 15,000 clones; over 75% were detected once. The ten biggest clones cover roughly 25% of the sample. The specimen comprised peripheral blood mononuclear cells (PBMCs), sampled at baseline. These receptors came from a human donor with classical Hodgkin lymphoma.

V and J are TRBV18 and TRBJ2-7; D is uncertain. The CDR3 covers 13 residues. The germline V gene encodes CDR1 KGHSH and CDR2 LQKENI. With 5 bases removed from V and 6 bases from J, the gap between germline ends came to 14 bases. This chain's CDR3 is CASSLRDYAEQYF. CDR3 nucleotide sequence: TGTGCCAGCTCATTAAGGGATTATGCCGAGCAGTACTTC.

This chain uses TRBV18 with TRBJ1-5; 7 nucleotides align to TRBD1. The V gene's germline CDR1 is KGHSH and CDR2 LQKENI. V lost 5 bases and J lost 0; bases outside the gene matches: 7. The CDR3 length is 16 residues. As DNA, the CDR3 is TGTGCCAGCTCAACTCGACAGGGACTTAGCAATCAGCCCCAGCATTTT. Amino acids: CASSTRQGLSNQPQHF.

The rearrangement joins TRBV7-8 to TRBJ2-2; D is undetermined. CDR1 SGHVS and CDR2 FQNEAQ come from the germline V gene. The CDR3 has 12 amino acids. V dropped 7 bases and J dropped 5 bases, with 8 bases sitting between them. The CDR3 nucleotides read TGTGCCAGCATTCCAGAGACCGGGGAGCTGTTTTTT. Encoded protein: CASIPETGELFF.

This clone appeared a single time. CDR3 nucleotides: TGTGCCTGGGAGACAGGCGAGACCCAGTACTTC. It encodes CAWETGETQYF. The V and J genes are TRBV30 and TRBJ2-5, with a possible D match to TRBD1 (6 bases). The CDR3 loop spans 11 amino acids. V lost 5 bases, J lost 5 bases, and 9 bases lay in between. CDR1 and CDR2 from the germline V gene are GTSNPN and SVGIG (reference sequence).

This clone showed up just once. CDR3 amino acids: CASSQGGGPGTDTQYF. CDR3 nucleotide sequence: TGCGCCAGCAGCCAAGGAGGAGGGCCCGGCACAGATACGCAGTATTTT. The chain carries TRBV5-1 and TRBJ2-3; D might be TRBD2 (6 bases). The germline V gene encodes CDR1 SGHRS and CDR2 YFSETQ. V lost 4 bases, J lost 1 base, and 16 bases lay in between. CDR3 length: 16 residues.

The rearrangement uses TRBV19 and TRBJ1-1, with D unclear. Germline lookup yields CDR1 LNHDA and CDR2 SQIVND (reference sequence). The V end was cut by 0 bases, the J end by 2 bases, with 7 bases between. The CDR3 contains 14 residues. The CDR3 bases are TGTGCCAGTAGTATAGAGTCCCGAAACACTGAAGCTTTCTTT. This translates into CASSIESRNTEAFF. Using reference TRBV19 and TRBJ1-1 for the parts outside the CDR3, the full variable domain is DGGITQSPKYLFRKEGQNVTLSCEQNLNHDAMYWYRQDPGQGLRLIYYSQIVNDFQKGDIAEGYSVSREKKESFPLTVTSAQKNPTAFYLCASSIESRNTEAFFGQGTRLTVV.

The chain carries TRBV10-3 and TRBJ2-3; tentative D call: TRBD2 (7 bases). Germline V gives CDR1 ENHRY, CDR2 SYGVKD. This CDR3 has 14 residues. V shed 2 bases and J shed 6 bases, with 12 bases lying between them. The CDR3 nucleotides are TGTGCCATCAGTGAGAAAGGGGGGGTCGATACGCAGTATTTT. It is translated as CAISEKGGVDTQYF.

This sequence joins TRBV2 and TRBJ2-6, with D hard to call. The CDR3 has 16 amino acids. CDR1 is SNHLY, CDR2 FYNNEI, per germline. Trimming cost V 8 bases and J 4 bases, with 18 bases left between them. CDR3 amino acids: CASLSRKGAGANVLTF. CDR3 nucleotides: TGTGCCAGCCTATCACGGAAAGGCGCCGGGGCCAACGTCCTGACTTTC.

The chain has TRBV28 and TRBJ2-1; D is unclear. The CDR3 totals 15 residues. The V gene's germline CDR1 is MDHEN and CDR2 SYDVKM. V was clipped by 3 bases and J by 0 bases, with 9 bases between them. CDR3 amino acids: CASSFLGSSYNEQFF. The CDR3 DNA sequence: TGTGCCAGCAGTTTTCTTGGAAGCTCCTACAATGAGCAGTTCTTC.

The chain recombines TRBV18 with TRBJ2-3, with 7 bases matching TRBD2. J was trimmed by 2 bases and V by 6 bases; bases with no gene match: 14. This CDR3 spans 17 amino acids. Looked up from germline, CDR1 is KGHSH and CDR2 is LQKENI. The CDR3 region is CASSRTPSGIVTDTQYF. As DNA, the CDR3 is TGTGCCAGCTCGAGGACACCGAGCGGGATTGTCACAGATACGCAGTATTTT.

The chain recombines TRBV6-7 with TRBJ2-7; 11 bases match TRBD2. TRBV6-7 is an ORF, and what it does is uncertain. Germline trimming cut 0 bases from V and 4 bases from J; bases unmatched to any gene: 8. CDR3 length: 17 amino acids. CDR3 in DNA: TGTGCCAGCAGTTACTCCCAACTAGCGGGAGTTTCTTACGAGCAGTACTTC. Its translation: CASSYSQLAGVSYEQYF.

This clone was observed a single time. The rearrangement uses TRBV16 and TRBJ2-2; perhaps D is TRBD1 or TRBD2 (6 bases each). Trimming took 8 bases from V and 7 from J, leaving 23 bases between them. Germline V lookup: CDR1 KGHSY, CDR2 FQNENV. The CDR3 covers 16 residues. CDR3 protein: CASRRRGTMFIGELFF. CDR3 in DNA: TGTGCCAGCCGCCGACGGGGGACAATGTTTATCGGGGAGCTGTTTTTT. The whole variable domain, remainder taken from reference TRBV16 and TRBJ2-2, is GEEVAQTPKHLVRGEGQKAKLYCAPIKGHSYVFWYQQVLKNEFKFLISFQNENVFDETGMPKERFSAKCLPNSPCSLEIQATKLEDSAVYFCASRRRGTMFIGELFFGEGSRLTVL.

The J gene is TRBJ1-5, the V gene TRBV28; D possibly corresponds to TRBD1 (5 bases). Germline V gene data show CDR1 as MDHEN and CDR2 as SYDVKM. This CDR3 spans 14 amino acids. The ends were cut back, 8 bases at V and 4 bases at J, with 15 bases in the middle. CDR3: CASLLGGGNQPQHF. The CDR3 DNA reads TGTGCCAGCCTCCTTGGGGGTGGGAATCAGCCCCAGCATTTT.

This clone was picked up one time. The V and J genes are TRBV14 and TRBJ1-5; 9 bases line up with TRBD1. Germline values: CDR1 SGHDN, CDR2 FVKESK. There are 20 residues in the CDR3. The V gene end was trimmed by 1 base and the J gene end by 0 bases; junction bases not matched to a gene: 13. The CDR3 region is CASSQVLGTGRRTSNQPQHF. The DNA of the CDR3 is TGTGCCAGCAGCCAAGTTCTCGGGACAGGGCGCCGAACTAGCAATCAGCCCCAGCATTTT.

Only one count was recorded for this clone. In nucleotides, the CDR3 is TGTGCCATCAGTCAGGACGGCTCTGGAAACACCATATATTTT. Protein product: CAISQDGSGNTIYF. V gene TRBV10-3 combines with J gene TRBJ1-3; D gene ambiguous. The CDR3 has 14 residues. Trimming stripped 5 bases from V and 0 bases from J, with 8 bases between. Germline lookup yields CDR1 ENHRY and CDR2 SYGVKD.

The V call is TRBV9, the J call TRBJ2-1; D may be TRBD1 (6 bases). The V end lost 4 bases, the J end lost 8 bases, and 25 bases lay between the germline ends. The CDR3 is 17 amino acids. Germline assignment: CDR1 SGDLS and CDR2 YYNGEE. In nucleotides, the CDR3 is TGTGCCAGCAGCTTACGTCTGGGGGCCGGCGGTTCTGATGAGCAGTTCTTC. This gives the protein CASSLRLGAGGSDEQFF.

This clone appeared once. The chain joins TRBV18 to TRBJ2-1, with a tentative D call TRBD2 (6 bases). Trimming removed 3 bases at V and 6 bases at J, with 18 bases between. The CDR3 spans 16 residues. Germline V gives CDR1 KGHSH, CDR2 LQKENI. CDR3 sequence (DNA): TGTGCCAGCTCACCCTACCGGAGGGCTAGTGGCAATGAGCAGTTCTTC. Protein product: CASSPYRRASGNEQFF.

The rearrangement uses TRBV18 and TRBJ2-7, with 10 bases that match TRBD2. In germline, CDR1 is KGHSH, CDR2 LQKENI. V shed 2 bases, J shed 7 bases, and the junction held 11 bases outside the gene matches. CDR3 length: 16 amino acids. This CDR3 reads CASSPVSGRNSIEQYF. The CDR3 DNA reads TGTGCCAGCTCACCAGTTAGCGGGAGGAATTCGATAGAGCAGTACTTC. Full variable domain (remainder filled in from reference TRBV18 and TRBJ2-7): NAGVMQNPRHLVRRRGQEARLRCSPMKGHSHVYWYRQLPEEGLKFMVYLQKENIIDESGMPKERFSAEFPKEGPSILRIQQVVRGDSAAYFCASSPVSGRNSIEQYFGPGTRLTVT.